Sequencing of this TCR beta chain was carried out in a study of blood T cells in healthy people across ages. Study-level findings and limits: Among long-lived donors, naive CD4+ cells were more numerous and diversity higher than in aged donors.

The CDR3 runs to 16 residues. Germline trimming cut 6 bases from V and 5 bases from J; bases unmatched to any gene: 11. A second PCR of about 7 to 11 cycles used a sample-barcoded 5' primer and a J-beta primer mix. TCRdb re-called the 5' RACE reads with MiXCR, one entry per CDR3 protein. This sample carries 1.2 million to 1.5 million distinct CDR3 sequences, 35% to 45% of them seen once, and the ten largest clones take 7% to 9.5%. Concerning this clonotype itself: Its antigen is not known.

In terms of origin and age, donors were healthy Caucasian individuals from Russia aged roughly 6 to 95. The chain carries TRBV12-3 or TRBV12-4 and TRBJ2-3; TRBD2 matches 10 bases. Material for sequencing was blood. This receptor was taken from a woman aged 18-35 years in good health. CDR3 DNA: TGTGCCAGCAGCCCCGTGGCTAGCGGGAGAGTAGATACGCAGTATTTT. Translated, it gives CASSPVASGRVDTQYF.